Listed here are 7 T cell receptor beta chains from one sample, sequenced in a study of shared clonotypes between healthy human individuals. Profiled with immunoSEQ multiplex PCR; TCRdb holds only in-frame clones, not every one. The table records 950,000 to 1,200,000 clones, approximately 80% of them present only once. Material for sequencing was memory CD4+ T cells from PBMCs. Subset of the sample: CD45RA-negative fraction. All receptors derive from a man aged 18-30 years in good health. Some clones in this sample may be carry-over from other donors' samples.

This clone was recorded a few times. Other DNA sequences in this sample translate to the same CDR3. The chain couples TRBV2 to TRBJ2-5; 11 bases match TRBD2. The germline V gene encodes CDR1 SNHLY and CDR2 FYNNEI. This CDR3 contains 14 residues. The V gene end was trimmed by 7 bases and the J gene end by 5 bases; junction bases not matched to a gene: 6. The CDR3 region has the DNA TGTGCCAGCAAACTAGCGGGAGTGGGGGAGACCCAGTACTTC. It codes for CASKLAGVGETQYF. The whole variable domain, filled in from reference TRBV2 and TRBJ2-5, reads EPEVTQTPSHQVTQMGQEVILRCVPISNHLYFYWYRQILGQKVEFLVSFYNNEISEKSEIFDDQFSVERPDGSNFTLKIRSTKLEDSAMYFCASKLAGVGETQYFGPGTRLLVL.

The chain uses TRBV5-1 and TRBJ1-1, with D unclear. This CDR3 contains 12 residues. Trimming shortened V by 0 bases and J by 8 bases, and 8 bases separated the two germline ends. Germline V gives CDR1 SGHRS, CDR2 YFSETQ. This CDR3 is CASSLGRAEAFF. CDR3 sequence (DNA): TGCGCCAGCAGCTTGGGTAGGGCGGAAGCTTTCTTT.

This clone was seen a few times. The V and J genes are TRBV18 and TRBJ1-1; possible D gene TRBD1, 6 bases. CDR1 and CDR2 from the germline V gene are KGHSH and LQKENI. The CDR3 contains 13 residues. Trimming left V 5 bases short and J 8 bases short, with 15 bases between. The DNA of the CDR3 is TGTGCCAGCTCAGCTAGACAGGCCCTAGAAGCTTTCTTT. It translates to CASSARQALEAFF.

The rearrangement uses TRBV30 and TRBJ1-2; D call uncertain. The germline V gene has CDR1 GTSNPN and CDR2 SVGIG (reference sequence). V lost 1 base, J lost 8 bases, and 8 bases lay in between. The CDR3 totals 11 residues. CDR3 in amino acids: CAWSASGGYTF. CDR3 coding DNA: TGTGCCTGGAGTGCGTCGGGAGGCTACACCTTC. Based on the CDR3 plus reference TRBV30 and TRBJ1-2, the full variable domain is SQTIHQWPATLVQPVGSPLSLECTVEGTSNPNLYWYRQAAGRGLQLLFYSVGIGQISSEVPQNLSASRPQDRQFILSSKKLLLSDSGFYLCAWSASGGYTFGSGTRLTVV.

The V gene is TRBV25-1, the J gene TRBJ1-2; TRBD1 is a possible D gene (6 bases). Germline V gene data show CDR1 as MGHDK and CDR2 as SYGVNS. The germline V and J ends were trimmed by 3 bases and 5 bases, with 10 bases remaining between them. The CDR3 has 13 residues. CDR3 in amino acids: CASSEQGKYGYTF. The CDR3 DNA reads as TGTGCCAGCAGTGAGCAGGGGAAGTATGGCTACACCTTC.

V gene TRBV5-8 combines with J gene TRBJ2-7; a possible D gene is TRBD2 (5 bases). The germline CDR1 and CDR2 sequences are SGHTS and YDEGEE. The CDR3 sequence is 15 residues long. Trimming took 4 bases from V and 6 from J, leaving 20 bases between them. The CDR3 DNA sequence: TGTGCCAGCAGCCAGCGGACGGGAATCTACAGCGAGCAGTACTTC. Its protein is CASSQRTGIYSEQYF.

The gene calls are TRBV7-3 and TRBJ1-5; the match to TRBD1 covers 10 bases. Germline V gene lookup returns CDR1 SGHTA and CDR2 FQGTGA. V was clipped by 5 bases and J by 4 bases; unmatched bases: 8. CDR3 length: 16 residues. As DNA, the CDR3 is TGTGCCAGCAGCAGCCCAGGGACAGGGGATAATCAGCCCCAGCATTTT. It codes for CASSSPGTGDNQPQHF.